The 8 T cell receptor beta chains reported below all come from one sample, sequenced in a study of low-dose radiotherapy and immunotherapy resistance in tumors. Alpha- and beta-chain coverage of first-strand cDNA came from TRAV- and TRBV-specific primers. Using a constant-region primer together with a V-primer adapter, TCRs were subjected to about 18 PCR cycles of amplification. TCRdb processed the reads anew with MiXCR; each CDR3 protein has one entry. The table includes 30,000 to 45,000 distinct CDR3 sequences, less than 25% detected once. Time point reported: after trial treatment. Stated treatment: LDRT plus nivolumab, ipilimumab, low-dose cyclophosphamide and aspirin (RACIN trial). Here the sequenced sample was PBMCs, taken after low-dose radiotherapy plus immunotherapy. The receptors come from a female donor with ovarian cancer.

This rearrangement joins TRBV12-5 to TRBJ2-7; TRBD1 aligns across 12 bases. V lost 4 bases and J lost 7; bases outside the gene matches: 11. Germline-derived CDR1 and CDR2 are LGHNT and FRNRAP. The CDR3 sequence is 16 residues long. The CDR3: CASGSAGTGGLGEQYF. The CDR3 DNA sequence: TGTGCTAGTGGTTCGGCCGGGACAGGGGGCTTGGGGGAGCAGTACTTC. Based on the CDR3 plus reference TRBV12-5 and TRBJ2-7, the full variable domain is DARVTQTPRHKVTEMGQEVTMRCQPILGHNTVFWYRQTMMQGLELLAYFRNRAPLDDSGMPKDRFSAEMPDATLATLKIQPSEPRDSAVYFCASGSAGTGGLGEQYFGPGTRLTVT.

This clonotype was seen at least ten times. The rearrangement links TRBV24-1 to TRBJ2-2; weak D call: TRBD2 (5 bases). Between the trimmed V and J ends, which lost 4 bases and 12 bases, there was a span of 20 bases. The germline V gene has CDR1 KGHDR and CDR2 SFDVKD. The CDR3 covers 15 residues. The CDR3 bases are TGTGCCACCAGTGAAGCGGACTCGCTCGTTTTGAAGCTGTTTTTT. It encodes CATSEADSLVLKLFF.

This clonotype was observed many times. CDR3 protein: CASPPRLGGYEQYF. CDR3 nucleotide sequence: TGTGCAAGTCCCCCTAGACTAGGAGGGTACGAGCAGTACTTC. The chain uses TRBV12-2 and TRBJ2-7; TRBD1 was called by the table and not checked on the DNA. TRBV12-2 has pseudogene status. CDR3 length: 14 amino acids.

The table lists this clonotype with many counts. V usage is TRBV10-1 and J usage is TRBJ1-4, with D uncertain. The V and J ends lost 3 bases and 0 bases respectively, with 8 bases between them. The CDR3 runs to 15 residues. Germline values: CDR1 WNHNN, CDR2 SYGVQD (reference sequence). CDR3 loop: CASSEIGSTNEKLFF. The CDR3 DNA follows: TGCGCCAGCAGTGAAATAGGTTCAACTAATGAAAAACTGTTTTTT.

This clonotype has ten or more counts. CDR3 nucleotide sequence: TGTGCCAGCAGCCTAAGGGCGGGCACCGGGGAGCTGTTTTTT. This sequence encodes CASSLRAGTGELFF. This rearrangement joins TRBV7-3 to TRBJ2-2; TRBD2 is a possible D gene (5 bases). Trimming pared 5 bases from V and 4 bases from J, leaving 11 bases between. Germline-derived CDR1 and CDR2 are SGHTA and FQGTGA. This CDR3 is 14 amino acids long.

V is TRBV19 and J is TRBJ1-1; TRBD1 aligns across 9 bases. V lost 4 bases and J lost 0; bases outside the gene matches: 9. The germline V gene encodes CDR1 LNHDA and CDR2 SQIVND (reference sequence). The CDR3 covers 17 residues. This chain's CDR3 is CASSTGTGRAVNTEAFF. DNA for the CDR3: TGTGCCAGTAGTACCGGGACAGGGCGGGCGGTGAACACTGAAGCTTTCTTT.

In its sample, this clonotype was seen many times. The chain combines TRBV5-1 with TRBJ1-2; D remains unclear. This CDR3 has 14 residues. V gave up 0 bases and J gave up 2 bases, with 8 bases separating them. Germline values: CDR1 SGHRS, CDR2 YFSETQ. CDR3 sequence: CASSLGIQNYGYTF. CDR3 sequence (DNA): TGCGCCAGCAGCTTGGGTATCCAGAACTATGGCTACACCTTC.

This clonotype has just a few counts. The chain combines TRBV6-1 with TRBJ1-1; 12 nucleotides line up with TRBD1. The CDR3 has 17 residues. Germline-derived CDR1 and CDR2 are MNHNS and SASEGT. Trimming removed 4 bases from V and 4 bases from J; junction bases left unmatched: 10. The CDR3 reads CASSAGDRGQSGTEAFF. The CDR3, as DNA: TGTGCCAGCAGTGCGGGGGACAGGGGGCAGTCGGGCACTGAAGCTTTCTTT.